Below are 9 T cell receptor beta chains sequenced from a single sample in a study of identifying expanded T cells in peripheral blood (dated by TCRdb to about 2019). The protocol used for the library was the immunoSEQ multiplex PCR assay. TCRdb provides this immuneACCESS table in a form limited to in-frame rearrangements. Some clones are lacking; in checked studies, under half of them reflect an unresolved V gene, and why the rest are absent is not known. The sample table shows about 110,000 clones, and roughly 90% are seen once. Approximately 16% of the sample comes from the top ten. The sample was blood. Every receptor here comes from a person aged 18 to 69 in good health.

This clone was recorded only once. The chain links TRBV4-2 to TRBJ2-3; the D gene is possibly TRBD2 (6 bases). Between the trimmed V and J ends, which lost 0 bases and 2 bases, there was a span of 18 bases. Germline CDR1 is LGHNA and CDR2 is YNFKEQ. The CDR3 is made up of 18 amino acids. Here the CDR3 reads CASSQEVRDSPPTDTQYF. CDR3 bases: TGTGCCAGCAGCCAAGAGGTCCGGGACTCCCCTCCCACAGATACGCAGTATTTT.

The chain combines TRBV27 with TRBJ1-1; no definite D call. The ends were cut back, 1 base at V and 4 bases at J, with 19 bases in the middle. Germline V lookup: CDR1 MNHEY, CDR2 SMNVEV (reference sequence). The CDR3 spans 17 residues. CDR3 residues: CASSLWAPIGRITEAFF. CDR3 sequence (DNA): TGTGCCAGCAGTTTATGGGCCCCAATCGGACGAATCACTGAAGCTTTCTTT.

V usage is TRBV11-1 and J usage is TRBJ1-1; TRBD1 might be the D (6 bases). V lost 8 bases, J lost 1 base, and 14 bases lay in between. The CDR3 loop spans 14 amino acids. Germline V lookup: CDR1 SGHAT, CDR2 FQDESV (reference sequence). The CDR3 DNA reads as TGTGCCAGCCGAGAGAGGGGGGGGAACACTGAAGCTTTCTTT. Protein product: CASRERGGNTEAFF.

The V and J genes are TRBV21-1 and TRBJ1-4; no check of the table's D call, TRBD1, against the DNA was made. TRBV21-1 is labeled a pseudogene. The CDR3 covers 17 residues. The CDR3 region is CASSTFAPGQGGEKLFF. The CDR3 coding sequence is TGTGCCAGCAGCACATTCGCCCCGGGACAGGGAGGCGAAAAACTGTTTTTT.

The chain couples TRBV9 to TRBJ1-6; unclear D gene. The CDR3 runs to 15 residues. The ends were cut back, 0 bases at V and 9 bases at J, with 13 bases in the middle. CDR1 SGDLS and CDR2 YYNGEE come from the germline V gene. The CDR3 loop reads CASSVGPNAPSPLHF. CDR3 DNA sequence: TGTGCCAGCAGCGTAGGCCCAAATGCCCCTTCACCCCTCCACTTT.

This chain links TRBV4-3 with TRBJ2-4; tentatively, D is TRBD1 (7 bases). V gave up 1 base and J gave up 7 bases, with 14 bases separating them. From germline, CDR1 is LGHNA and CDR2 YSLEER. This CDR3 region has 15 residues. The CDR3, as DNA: TGCGCCAGCAGCCAAGTTACGACAGGGAGGAACATTCAGTACTTC. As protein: CASSQVTTGRNIQYF.

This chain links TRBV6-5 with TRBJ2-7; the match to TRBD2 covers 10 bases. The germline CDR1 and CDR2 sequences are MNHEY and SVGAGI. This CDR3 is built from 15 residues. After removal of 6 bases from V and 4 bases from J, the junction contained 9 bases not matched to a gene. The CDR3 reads CASRPSGGAKYEQYF. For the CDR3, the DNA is TGTGCCAGCAGACCCAGCGGGGGGGCAAAGTACGAGCAGTACTTC.

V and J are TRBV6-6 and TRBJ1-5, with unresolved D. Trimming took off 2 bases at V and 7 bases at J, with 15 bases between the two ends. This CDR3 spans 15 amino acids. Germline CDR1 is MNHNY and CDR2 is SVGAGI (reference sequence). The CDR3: CASSYGFELRQPQHF. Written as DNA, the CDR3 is TGTGCCAGCAGTTACGGGTTCGAACTTAGGCAGCCCCAGCATTTT.

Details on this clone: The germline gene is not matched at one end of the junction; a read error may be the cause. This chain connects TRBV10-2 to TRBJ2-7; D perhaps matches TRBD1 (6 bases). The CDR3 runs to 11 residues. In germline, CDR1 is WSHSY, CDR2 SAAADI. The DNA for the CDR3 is TGCGCCAGCAGTGAGGGGACATATAAGCACTTC. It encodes CASSEGTYKHF.